This TCR beta chain comes out of a study of response to subunit inactivated influenza vaccine. There are 13 residues in the CDR3. Germline CDR1 is MNHNY and CDR2 is SVGAGI (reference sequence). V lost 2 bases to trimming and J lost 2 bases, with 4 bases between them. On this clonotype itself: Its antigen is unknown.

TCRdb re-called the RT-PCR reads with MiXCR, one entry per CDR3 protein. The sample includes fewer than 400,000 distinct CDR3 sequences, 21% of them seen just once. General study results and limits: New T cells are recruited in small numbers by each seasonal influenza vaccination, according to the authors' suggestion.

The TCR comes from a man aged 45-69 years who received an inactivated influenza vaccine. The input for sequencing was PBMCs from blood, taken roughly 20 months after vaccination. V is TRBV6-6 and J is TRBJ2-1, with D uncertain. The CDR3 DNA is TGTGCCAGCAGTTACGTTCCCTACAATGAGCAGTTCTTC. Translation gives CASSYVPYNEQFF.